This T cell receptor beta chain was obtained from a study of cytomegalovirus exposure and HLA in healthy donors. CDR3 length: 15 residues. Germline V CDR1 and CDR2: LNHDA, SQIVND (reference sequence). V shed 6 bases and J 2 bases; nucleotides not matched to a gene: 10. PCR used 60 Vbeta primers and 13 Jbeta primers. Assay used: immunoSEQ multiplex PCR; TCRdb lists only in-frame clones, some missing. Counted here are some 140,000 clones, approximately 79% occurring once; the ten biggest clones make up more than 0.85%. The source material was PBMCs. This chain connects TRBV19 to TRBJ2-7; 7 positions match TRBD2. This receptor was taken from a young man in good health and CMV-seronegative. CDR3 in DNA: TGTGCCAGTAGGGGGGGGGACTTTGATGCCTACGAGCAGTACTTC. Translating it yields CASRGGDFDAYEQYF.